Given below is one T cell receptor beta chain in context. The ends were cut back, 0 bases at V and 4 bases at J, with 14 bases in the middle. CDR3 length equals 16 residues. Germline V gene lookup returns CDR1 MGHRA and CDR2 YSYEKL. This sample stems from a study of blood T cell repertoires in COVID-19. Study-wide background: Spain, Italy and the United States supplied samples that represented acute and convalescent COVID-19. Nucleic acid was either cDNA or gDNA, and it came from T cells, B-cell-depleted T cells, or PBMCs.

In the authors' workflow: For nucleated cells, counts were estimated from reference gene primer amplification. Measured with immunoSEQ multiplex PCR; TCRdb has only the in-frame clones, and not every one. V and J calls and clone size are given by that table; D and trimming were obtained from the DNA. The sample yields roughly 80,000 clones, roughly 80% seen once. This chain links TRBV4-1 with TRBJ2-3; no clear D. The TCR comes from a human donor in a cohort sampled during active COVID-19. Sequencing used peripheral blood. This CDR3 is CASSQEFPGYPDTQYF. CDR3 DNA sequence: TGCGCCAGCAGCCAAGAATTCCCAGGCTATCCAGATACGCAGTATTTT.